This TCR beta chain comes out of a study of response to subunit inactivated influenza vaccine. Study findings and constraints: Authors suggested each seasonal flu vaccination may recruit only limited numbers of new T cells.

To note about this clonotype: Its cognate antigen is unknown.

Trimming stripped 0 bases from V and 8 bases from J, with 10 bases between. This CDR3 spans 13 amino acids. CDR1 is SGHDN, CDR2 FVKESK, per germline. One entry per CDR3 protein results from TCRdb running MiXCR on the RT-PCR reads. The profile shows hundreds of thousands of distinct CDR3 sequences, under 9% of them singletons. This receptor was obtained from a man between 50 and 70 years old who received an inactivated influenza vaccine. The input for sequencing was PBMCs from blood, taken about 23 months after vaccination. The chain employs TRBV14 and TRBJ1-2; no clear D gene. This CDR3 reads CASSQDWARGYTF. CDR3 sequence (DNA): TGTGCCAGCAGCCAAGATTGGGCGCGAGGCTACACCTTC.